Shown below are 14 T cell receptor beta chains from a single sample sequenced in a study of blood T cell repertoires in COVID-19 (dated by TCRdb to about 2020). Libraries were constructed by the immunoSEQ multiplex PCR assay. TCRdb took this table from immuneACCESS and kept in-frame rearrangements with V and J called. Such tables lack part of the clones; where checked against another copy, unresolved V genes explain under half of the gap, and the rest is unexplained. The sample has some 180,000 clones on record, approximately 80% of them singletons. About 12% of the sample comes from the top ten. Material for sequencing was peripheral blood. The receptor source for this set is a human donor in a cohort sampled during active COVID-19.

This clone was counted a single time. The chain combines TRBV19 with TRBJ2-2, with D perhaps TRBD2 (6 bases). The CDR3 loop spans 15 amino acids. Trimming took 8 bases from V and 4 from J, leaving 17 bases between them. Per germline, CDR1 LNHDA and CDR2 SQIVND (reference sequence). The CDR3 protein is CASLLGTGFTGELFF. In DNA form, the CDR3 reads TGTGCCAGTCTTCTTGGGACTGGTTTCACCGGGGAGCTGTTTTTT.

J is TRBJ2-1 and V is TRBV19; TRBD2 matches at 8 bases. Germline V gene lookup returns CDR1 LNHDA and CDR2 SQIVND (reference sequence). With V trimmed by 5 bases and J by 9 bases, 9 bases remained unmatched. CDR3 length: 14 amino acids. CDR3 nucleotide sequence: TGTGCCAGTAGTCTCAGCGGGAGCGCGAGTGAGCAGTTCTTC. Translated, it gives CASSLSGSASEQFF. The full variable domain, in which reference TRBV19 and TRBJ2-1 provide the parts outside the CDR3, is DGGITQSPKYLFRKEGQNVTLSCEQNLNHDAMYWYRQDPGQGLRLIYYSQIVNDFQKGDIAEGYSVSREKKESFPLTVTSAQKNPTAFYLCASSLSGSASEQFFGPGTRLTVL.

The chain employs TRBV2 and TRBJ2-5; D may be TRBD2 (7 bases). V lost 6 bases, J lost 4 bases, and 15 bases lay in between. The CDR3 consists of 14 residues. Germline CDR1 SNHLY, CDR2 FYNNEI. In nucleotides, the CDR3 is TGTGCCAGCAGGAACCGGGGAGGGGGAGAGACCCAGTACTTC. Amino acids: CASRNRGGGETQYF. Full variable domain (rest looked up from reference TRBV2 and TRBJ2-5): EPEVTQTPSHQVTQMGQEVILRCVPISNHLYFYWYRQILGQKVEFLVSFYNNEISEKSEIFDDQFSVERPDGSNFTLKIRSTKLEDSAMYFCASRNRGGGETQYFGPGTRLLVL.

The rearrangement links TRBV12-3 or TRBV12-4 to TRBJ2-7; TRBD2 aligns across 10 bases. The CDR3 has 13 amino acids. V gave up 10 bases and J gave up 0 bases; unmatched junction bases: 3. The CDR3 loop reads CATSSGSSYEQYF. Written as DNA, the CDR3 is TGTGCCACTTCTAGCGGGAGCTCCTACGAGCAGTACTTC.

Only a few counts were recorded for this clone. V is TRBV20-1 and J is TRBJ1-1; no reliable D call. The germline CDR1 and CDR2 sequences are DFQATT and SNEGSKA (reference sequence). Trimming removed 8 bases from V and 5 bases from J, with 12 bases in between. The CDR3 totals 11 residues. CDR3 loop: CSPAEGTEAFF. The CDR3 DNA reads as TGCAGTCCCGCCGAGGGAACTGAAGCTTTCTTT.

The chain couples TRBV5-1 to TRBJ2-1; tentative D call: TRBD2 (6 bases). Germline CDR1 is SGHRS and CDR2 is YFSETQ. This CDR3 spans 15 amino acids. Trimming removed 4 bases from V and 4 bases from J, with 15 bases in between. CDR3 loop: CASSRVGSEYNEQFF. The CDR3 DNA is TGCGCCAGCAGCCGAGTCGGGAGTGAGTACAATGAGCAGTTCTTC.

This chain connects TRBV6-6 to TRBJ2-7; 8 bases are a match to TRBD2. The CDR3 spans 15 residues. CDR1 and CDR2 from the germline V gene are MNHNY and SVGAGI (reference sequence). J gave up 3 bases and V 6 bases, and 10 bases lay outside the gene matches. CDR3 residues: CASRYQAGVLYEQYF. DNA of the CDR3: TGTGCCAGCAGATATCAAGCGGGAGTTCTCTACGAGCAGTACTTC.

The CDR3 nucleotides are TGTGCCTGGAGTGTCCCCGTTCCGGACGAGCAGTACTTC. Protein: CAWSVPVPDEQYF. The chain recombines TRBV30 with TRBJ2-7; D ambiguous. Trimming stripped 0 bases from V and 5 bases from J, with 11 bases between. Germline CDR1 GTSNPN, CDR2 SVGIG (reference sequence). There are 13 residues in the CDR3.

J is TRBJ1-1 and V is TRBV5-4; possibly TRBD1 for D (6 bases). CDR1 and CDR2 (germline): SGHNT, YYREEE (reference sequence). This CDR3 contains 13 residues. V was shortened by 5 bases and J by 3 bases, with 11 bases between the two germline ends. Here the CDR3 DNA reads TGTGCCAGCAGGACCGGGACACACACTGAAGCTTTCTTT. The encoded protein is CASRTGTHTEAFF.

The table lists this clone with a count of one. The CDR3 is CASSLTPISGRNNEQFF. In DNA, the CDR3 is TGTGCCAGCAGTTTAACCCCAATTAGCGGGAGAAATAATGAGCAGTTCTTC. This rearrangement joins TRBV28 to TRBJ2-1; 9 bases line up with TRBD2. The germline CDR1 and CDR2 sequences are MDHEN and SYDVKM. The ends lost 2 bases at V and 7 bases at J; junction bases unmatched: 12. The CDR3 is made up of 17 amino acids.

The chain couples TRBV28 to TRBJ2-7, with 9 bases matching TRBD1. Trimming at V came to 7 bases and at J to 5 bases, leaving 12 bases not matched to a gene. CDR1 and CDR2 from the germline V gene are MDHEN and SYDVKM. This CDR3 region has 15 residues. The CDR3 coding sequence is TGTGCCAGCACCACAGGGGGCGCTGGTCAGGACGAGCAGTACTTC. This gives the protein CASTTGGAGQDEQYF. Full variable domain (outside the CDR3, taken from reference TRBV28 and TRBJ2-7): DVKVTQSSRYLVKRTGEKVFLECVQDMDHENMFWYRQDPGLGLRLIYFSYDVKMKEKGDIPEGYSVSREKKERFSLILESASTNQTSMYLCASTTGGAGQDEQYFGPGTRLTVT.

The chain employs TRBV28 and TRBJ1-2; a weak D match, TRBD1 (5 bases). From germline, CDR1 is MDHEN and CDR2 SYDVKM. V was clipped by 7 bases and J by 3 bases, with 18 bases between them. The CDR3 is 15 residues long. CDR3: CASNGRVGGYYGYTF. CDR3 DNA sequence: TGTGCCAGCAATGGCAGGGTCGGGGGGTACTATGGCTACACCTTC.

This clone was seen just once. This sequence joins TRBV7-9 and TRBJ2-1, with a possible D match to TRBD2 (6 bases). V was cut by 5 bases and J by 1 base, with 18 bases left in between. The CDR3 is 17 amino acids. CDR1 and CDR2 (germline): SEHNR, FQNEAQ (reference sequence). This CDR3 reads CASSLWSGSKSYNEQFF. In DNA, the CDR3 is TGTGCCAGCAGCCTATGGTCCGGGAGTAAGTCCTACAATGAGCAGTTCTTC.

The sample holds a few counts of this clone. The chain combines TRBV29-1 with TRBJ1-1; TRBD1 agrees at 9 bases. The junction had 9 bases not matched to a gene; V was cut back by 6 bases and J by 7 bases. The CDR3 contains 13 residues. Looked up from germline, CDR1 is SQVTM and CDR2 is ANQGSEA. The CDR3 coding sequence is TGCAGCGTGTCCGGGACAGGGACTTATGAAGCTTTCTTT. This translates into CSVSGTGTYEAFF.